Below are 9 T cell receptor beta chains sequenced from a single sample in a study of T cell responses to AZD1222 COVID-19 vaccine. Using immunoSEQ multiplex PCR, the repertoire was profiled, and TCRdb retains in-frame clones only, with some absent. The sample includes roughly 120,000 clones, approximately 84% seen only once; the top ten take 7% to 9%. The source was peripheral blood, collected on day 0 of AZD1222 vaccination. These receptors came from an adult in good health.

The chain is built from TRBV18 and TRBJ2-7; TRBD2 aligns across 10 bases. V lost 3 bases to trimming and J lost 2 bases; unmatched junction nucleotides: 4. Germline-derived CDR1 and CDR2 are KGHSH and LQKENI. The CDR3 is made up of 15 amino acids. CDR3: CASSPGLAETYEQYF. In DNA, the CDR3 is TGTGCCAGCTCACCCGGACTAGCGGAGACCTACGAGCAGTACTTC. Filled out from reference TRBV18 and TRBJ2-7, the complete variable domain reads NAGVMQNPRHLVRRRGQEARLRCSPMKGHSHVYWYRQLPEEGLKFMVYLQKENIIDESGMPKERFSAEFPKEGPSILRIQQVVRGDSAAYFCASSPGLAETYEQYFGPGTRLTVT.

This clone was seen a single time. V is TRBV5-4 and J is TRBJ2-5; 9 bases are shared with TRBD2. Trimming removed 2 bases from V and 5 bases from J; junction bases left unmatched: 7. The CDR3 consists of 15 residues. Germline CDR1 SGHNT, CDR2 YYREEE (reference sequence). Written as DNA, the CDR3 is TGTGCCAGCAGCTTTTCCCCTAGCGGGACGGAGACCCAGTACTTC. Encoded protein: CASSFSPSGTETQYF.

The chain combines TRBV6-5 with TRBJ2-7, with 11 bases that match TRBD1. The V segment lost 5 bases and the J segment 2 bases; nucleotides outside the gene matches: 5. Germline CDR1 is MNHEY and CDR2 is SVGAGI. The CDR3 loop spans 15 amino acids. CDR3 sequence: CASSPRTGGPYEQYF. The DNA for the CDR3 is TGTGCCAGCAGTCCTCGGACAGGGGGCCCCTACGAGCAGTACTTC.

This clone was recorded only once. V is TRBV27 and J is TRBJ2-5, with D unresolved. CDR1 is MNHEY, CDR2 SMNVEV, per germline (reference sequence). Trimming removed 3 bases at V and 2 bases at J, with 10 bases between. The CDR3 has 14 residues. The chain's CDR3 is CASSFLGPQETQYF. The CDR3, as DNA: TGTGCCAGCAGTTTTTTAGGACCTCAAGAGACCCAGTACTTC.

This clone came up once. This sequence joins TRBV6-1 and TRBJ1-5; no clear D gene. Trimming stripped 6 bases from V and 2 bases from J, with 14 bases between. The germline gives CDR1 MNHNS, CDR2 SASEGT. This CDR3 spans 15 amino acids. Here the CDR3 DNA reads TGTGCCAGCAGCCAAGGAACAGACGGCAATCAGCCCCAGCATTTT. It codes for CASSQGTDGNQPQHF.

The J gene is TRBJ2-7, the V gene TRBV4-2, with D perhaps TRBD1 or TRBD2 (5 bases each). The V end was cut by 0 bases, the J end by 6 bases, with 12 bases between. The CDR3 runs to 14 residues. Germline V CDR1 and CDR2: LGHNA, YNFKEQ. DNA for the CDR3: TGTGCCAGCAGCCAAGATGAGGGGTTGAGCGAGCAGTACTTC. Encoded protein: CASSQDEGLSEQYF.

This clone was seen a handful of times. V gene TRBV7-9 combines with J gene TRBJ1-1; D is unclear. Per germline, CDR1 SEHNR and CDR2 FQNEAQ (reference sequence). CDR3 length equals 14 residues. The V end lost 3 bases, the J end lost 4 bases, and 12 bases lay between the germline ends. In DNA form, the CDR3 reads TGTGCCAGCAGCTTTCAGGTCGGGAGCACTGAAGCTTTCTTT. Its protein is CASSFQVGSTEAFF.

The chain carries TRBV5-1 and TRBJ2-2; D is undetermined. Between the trimmed V and J ends, which lost 2 bases and 8 bases, there was a span of 13 bases. The CDR3 is 14 amino acids. The germline V gene encodes CDR1 SGHRS and CDR2 YFSETQ. The CDR3 is CASSFLSLAGELFF. The DNA of the CDR3 is TGCGCCAGCAGCTTTCTTTCGTTAGCAGGGGAGCTGTTTTTT. The full variable domain, rest sourced from reference TRBV5-1 and TRBJ2-2, is KAGVTQTPRYLIKTRGQQVTLSCSPISGHRSVSWYQQTPGQGLQFLFEYFSETQRNKGNFPGRFSGRQFSNSRSEMNVSTLELGDSALYLCASSFLSLAGELFFGEGSRLTVL.

The chain carries TRBV5-4 and TRBJ1-4; D gene unclear. This CDR3 is built from 15 residues. Germline V gene lookup returns CDR1 SGHNT and CDR2 YYREEE (reference sequence). Trimming shortened V by 0 bases and J by 3 bases, and 9 bases separated the two germline ends. CDR3 sequence reads: CASSLAGGPNEKLFF. The CDR3 DNA sequence: TGTGCCAGCAGCTTGGCAGGTGGTCCTAATGAAAAACTGTTTTTT.